Each of the 30 T cell receptor beta chains below was sequenced from the same sample in a study of T cells in localized non-small cell lung cancer. This table comes from immunoSEQ multiplex PCR, and its TCRdb copy is limited to in-frame clones, with some not included. In the table there are 25,000 to 35,000 clones, about 90% of which are singletons. Here the sequenced sample was peripheral blood, taken before any cancer treatment. The receptors were sampled from a female donor at least 60 years old with stage I lung adenocarcinoma.

CDR3 nucleotide sequence: TGCGCCAGCAGAACGAGTGGAGGTGAGCAGTTCTTC. It is translated as CASRTSGGEQFF. The J gene is TRBJ2-1, the V gene TRBV5-1; a weak D match, TRBD2 (5 bases). Germline V gives CDR1 SGHRS, CDR2 YFSETQ. Trimming stripped 5 bases from V and 9 bases from J, with 12 bases between. The CDR3 extends over 12 amino acids. The full variable domain, completed using reference TRBV5-1 and TRBJ2-1, is KAGVTQTPRYLIKTRGQQVTLSCSPISGHRSVSWYQQTPGQGLQFLFEYFSETQRNKGNFPGRFSGRQFSNSRSEMNVSTLELGDSALYLCASRTSGGEQFFGPGTRLTVL.

About this clone itself: At one end the junction does not follow the germline gene, possibly because of a read error. J is TRBJ2-5 and V is TRBV7-7, with a tentative D call TRBD1 (6 bases). Germline assignment: CDR1 SSHAT and CDR2 FNYEAQ (reference sequence). There are 13 residues in the CDR3. The CDR3 loop is CASSPQGQETQYF. The CDR3 bases are TGTGCTAGCAGCCCGCAGGGGCAAGAGACCCAGTACTTC.

This chain links TRBV9 with TRBJ2-1; TRBD2 aligns across 7 bases. The CDR3 is 15 residues long. From germline, CDR1 is SGDLS and CDR2 YYNGEE. The ends lost 0 bases at V and 2 bases at J; junction bases unmatched: 2. The CDR3 DNA reads as TGTGCCAGCAGCGTAGGGACTAGGACCTACAATGAGCAGTTCTTC. The encoded protein is CASSVGTRTYNEQFF.

This chain uses TRBV20-1 with TRBJ2-3; no clear D. V was clipped by 3 bases and J by 14 bases, with 15 bases between them. This CDR3 comprises 11 residues. Germline V gives CDR1 DFQATT, CDR2 SNEGSKA (reference sequence). The CDR3 bases are TGCAGTGCTAGTGATTTGAAATTACTGTATTTT. This encodes CSASDLKLLYF.

V and J are TRBV30 and TRBJ1-3; D remains unclear. Looked up from germline, CDR1 is GTSNPN and CDR2 is SVGIG (reference sequence). Trimming stripped 4 bases from V and 0 bases from J, with 13 bases between. This CDR3 has 15 amino acids. This CDR3 reads CAWNVGALSGNTIYF. The CDR3 DNA follows: TGTGCCTGGAATGTGGGCGCACTCTCTGGAAACACCATATATTTT.

The chain couples TRBV6-5 to TRBJ2-2; no reliable D call. CDR1 and CDR2 from the germline V gene are MNHEY and SVGAGI. The CDR3 sequence is 15 residues long. Trimming removed 6 bases at V and 4 bases at J, with 15 bases between. The CDR3 here is CASRPFRGGTGELFF. DNA for the CDR3: TGTGCCAGCAGACCGTTCAGAGGCGGCACCGGGGAGCTGTTTTTT.

In this sample, this clone turned up a few times. The gene calls are TRBV19 and TRBJ1-4; 9 bases align to TRBD1. Germline V gene sequence: CDR1 LNHDA, CDR2 SQIVND (reference sequence). The CDR3 runs to 15 residues. The trim removed 1 base at V and 7 bases at J, leaving 4 bases unmatched. The CDR3 spells CASSIVTGGSEKLFF. CDR3 sequence (DNA): TGTGCCAGTAGTATAGTAACAGGGGGCTCTGAAAAACTGTTTTTT.

The genes are TRBV21-1 and TRBJ2-4; the tabulated D call, TRBD2, remains unverified against the DNA. TRBV21-1 is deemed a pseudogene. The CDR3 contains 15 residues. The CDR3 protein is CASSKVLLAKNIQYF. The CDR3 region has the DNA TGTGCCAGCAGCAAAGTACTGCTAGCCAAAAACATTCAGTACTTC.

The genes are TRBV29-1 and TRBJ2-5; D remains unclear. CDR3 size: 16 residues. V lost 3 bases and J lost 0, with 17 bases in between. The germline gives CDR1 SQVTM, CDR2 ANQGSEA. The CDR3 spells CSVERSEDLYQETQYF. The CDR3 DNA reads as TGCAGCGTTGAGAGGTCAGAGGACCTGTACCAAGAGACCCAGTACTTC.

In its sample, this clone was seen once. The CDR3: CASSETSSAQYF. As DNA, the CDR3 is TGTGCCAGCAGCGAGACTAGTAGTGCGCAGTATTTT. The chain is built from TRBV7-9 and TRBJ2-3; D may be TRBD2 (6 bases). The CDR3 consists of 12 residues. With 5 bases removed from V and 10 bases from J, the gap between germline ends came to 13 bases. Germline V gene lookup returns CDR1 SEHNR and CDR2 FQNEAQ (reference sequence). Supplemented by reference TRBV7-9 and TRBJ2-3, the full variable domain reads DTGVSQNPRHKITKRGQNVTFRCDPISEHNRLYWYRQTLGQGPEFLTYFQNEAQLEKSRLLSDRFSAERPKGSFSTLEIQRTEQGDSAMYLCASSETSSAQYFGPGTRLTVL.

V and J are TRBV7-2 and TRBJ1-1, with 10 bases aligning to TRBD1. Germline V lookup: CDR1 SGHTA, CDR2 FQGNSA. Germline trimming cut 2 bases from V and 2 bases from J; bases unmatched to any gene: 5. There are 16 residues in the CDR3. DNA of the CDR3: TGTGCCAGCAGCTTATCACGGACAGGGGGTAACACTGAAGCTTTCTTT. It is translated as CASSLSRTGGNTEAFF.

The rearrangement uses TRBV7-2 and TRBJ2-5, with 8 bases matching TRBD1. The CDR3 has 16 amino acids. Germline CDR1 and CDR2: SGHTA and FQGNSA. The trim removed 5 bases at V and 5 bases at J, leaving 13 bases unmatched. The DNA of the CDR3 is TGTGCCAGCAGCCCTTCGAGGTCAGGGGGCGTGGAGACCCAGTACTTC. Translating it yields CASSPSRSGGVETQYF.

The chain links TRBV6-5 to TRBJ2-5; D may be TRBD1 (6 bases). The CDR3 spans 13 residues. Germline-derived CDR1 and CDR2 are MNHEY and SVGAGI. V lost 6 bases, J lost 5 bases, and 13 bases lay in between. The CDR3 DNA sequence: TGTGCCAGCAGCTTCGGGACATGGGAGACCCAGTACTTC. It is translated as CASSFGTWETQYF.

The CDR3 protein is CASSLTPSTDTQYF. Written as DNA, the CDR3 is TGCGCCAGCAGCCTGACACCGAGCACAGATACGCAGTATTTT. V gene TRBV5-1 combines with J gene TRBJ2-3; D ambiguous. The CDR3 length is 14 residues. The V gene's germline CDR1 is SGHRS and CDR2 YFSETQ. Trimming left V 4 bases short and J 0 bases short, with 9 bases between.

V usage is TRBV7-9 and J usage is TRBJ1-1; D might be TRBD1 (6 bases). Trimming took 5 bases from V and 1 from J, leaving 11 bases between them. The CDR3 has 14 residues. Germline CDR1 reads SEHNR; CDR2 reads FQNEAQ (reference sequence). The CDR3 reads CASSRTERNTEAFF. For the CDR3, the DNA is TGTGCCAGCAGCCGGACAGAGAGGAACACTGAAGCTTTCTTT.

V is TRBV6-5 and J is TRBJ2-3; 9 bases match TRBD2. Trimming removed 7 bases from V and 5 bases from J; junction bases left unmatched: 10. The CDR3 is 15 amino acids. Germline V lookup: CDR1 MNHEY, CDR2 SVGAGI. The CDR3 DNA reads TGTGCCAGCAACAGAGCGGGGGGCCCCGTAGATACGCAGTATTTT. This gives the protein CASNRAGGPVDTQYF.

This clone was recorded a few times. The V call is TRBV5-1, the J call TRBJ2-7; unclear D gene. There are 14 residues in the CDR3. Trimming stripped 0 bases from V and 2 bases from J, with 9 bases between. Per the germline V gene, CDR1 is SGHRS and CDR2 is YFSETQ. The CDR3 sequence: CASSLVPATYEQYF. The CDR3 nucleotides read TGCGCCAGCAGCTTGGTTCCGGCTACCTACGAGCAGTACTTC.

The rearrangement links TRBV30 to TRBJ1-1; 7 bases fit TRBD1. The germline V gene encodes CDR1 GTSNPN and CDR2 SVGIG (reference sequence). The ends lost 5 bases at V and 1 base at J; junction bases unmatched: 4. The CDR3 contains 13 residues. The CDR3 sequence is CAWDRERNTEAFF. The DNA for the CDR3 is TGTGCCTGGGACAGGGAGCGGAACACTGAAGCTTTCTTT.

The rearrangement uses TRBV9 and TRBJ1-2; 8 bases align to TRBD1. CDR1 is SGDLS and CDR2 is YYNGEE in the germline V gene. V was clipped by 3 bases and J by 4 bases; unmatched bases: 20. The CDR3 runs to 19 residues. In nucleotides, the CDR3 is TGTGCCAGCAGCGGGACAGGGAGGTGGGACAAAGATTATCCCTATGGCTACACCTTC. It encodes CASSGTGRWDKDYPYGYTF.

This sequence joins TRBV27 and TRBJ1-2, with a weak D call TRBD1 (6 bases). V lost 6 bases, J lost 4 bases, and 21 bases lay in between. This CDR3 is 16 amino acids long. The germline V gene encodes CDR1 MNHEY and CDR2 SMNVEV (reference sequence). CDR3 residues: CASSSRPGHNLYGYTF. Written as DNA, the CDR3 is TGTGCCAGCAGCTCAAGACCGGGACATAACCTCTATGGCTACACCTTC.

This chain uses TRBV7-8 with TRBJ2-7; no clear D. The CDR3 contains 16 residues. Germline CDR1 and CDR2: SGHVS and FQNEAQ. V lost 0 bases to trimming and J lost 2 bases, with 14 bases between them. The CDR3 DNA reads as TGTGCCAGCAGCTTAGCAGCCTTCTCAGTCCCCTACGAGCAGTACTTC. Translating it yields CASSLAAFSVPYEQYF.

The chain uses TRBV7-6 and TRBJ1-5; 8 bases agree with TRBD1. Germline CDR1 is SGHVS and CDR2 is FNYEAQ. J gave up 6 bases and V 5 bases, and 6 bases lay outside the gene matches. The CDR3 spans 14 residues. The CDR3 DNA reads TGTGCCAGCAGCCCAGGGGGCGCAGGTCAGCCCCAGCATTTT. It yields the protein CASSPGGAGQPQHF.

The genes are TRBV18 and TRBJ1-2; D is unresolved. The CDR3 extends over 17 amino acids. With 2 bases removed from V and 2 bases from J, the gap between germline ends came to 18 bases. Per the germline V gene, CDR1 is KGHSH and CDR2 is LQKENI. The CDR3 coding sequence is TGTGCCAGCTCACCAACCTTCGACCGGAAACAGAACTATGGCTACACCTTC. Protein sequence: CASSPTFDRKQNYGYTF.

V and J are TRBV20-1 and TRBJ2-1; D ambiguous. V was cut by 6 bases and J by 10 bases, with 13 bases left in between. This CDR3 is built from 11 residues. Germline V gives CDR1 DFQATT, CDR2 SNEGSKA (reference sequence). CDR3 bases: TGCAGTGCCTCTAAAGCCCTAGAGCAGTTCTTC. Translating gives CSASKALEQFF.

The chain employs TRBV9 and TRBJ2-5; 10 bases map to TRBD2. Trimming removed 3 bases from V and 4 bases from J; junction bases left unmatched: 6. The CDR3 covers 15 residues. The germline V gene has CDR1 SGDLS and CDR2 YYNGEE. The CDR3 loop is CASSASGGLLETQYF. CDR3 nucleotides: TGTGCCAGCAGCGCTAGCGGGGGATTGTTAGAGACCCAGTACTTC.

The V gene is TRBV15, the J gene TRBJ2-5, with TRBD1 as a possible D gene (6 bases). This CDR3 contains 16 residues. Germline V lookup: CDR1 LNHNV, CDR2 YYDKDF (reference sequence). Trimming took off 4 bases at V and 5 bases at J, with 20 bases between the two ends. In nucleotides, the CDR3 is TGTGCCACCAGCACTATCATGCTGACAGGTACGGAGACCCAGTACTTC. Encoded protein: CATSTIMLTGTETQYF.

V and J are TRBV4-3 and TRBJ2-1; 10 bases are shared with TRBD2. Trimming cost V 4 bases and J 12 bases; bases outside gene matches: 6. This CDR3 has 13 amino acids. Germline V gene lookup returns CDR1 LGHNA and CDR2 YSLEER. Written as DNA, the CDR3 is TGCGCCAGCAGCCCCCAAATAGCGGGGGGGCAGTTCTTC. This sequence encodes CASSPQIAGGQFF.

V is TRBV9 and J is TRBJ1-3, with D perhaps TRBD1 (6 bases). V lost 4 bases, J lost 10 bases, and 12 bases lay in between. The CDR3 runs 12 residues. The germline gives CDR1 SGDLS, CDR2 YYNGEE. The CDR3 reads CASSILTGTIYF. The DNA for the CDR3 is TGTGCCAGCAGCATCCTTACAGGGACCATATATTTT.

This chain joins TRBV15 and TRBJ2-4, with D perhaps TRBD2 (5 bases). Trimming took 0 bases from V and 3 from J, leaving 15 bases between them. The CDR3 length is 17 residues. Germline V lookup: CDR1 LNHNV, CDR2 YYDKDF (reference sequence). CDR3 in amino acids: CATSRDEGRIVKNIQYF. The CDR3 DNA reads as TGTGCCACCAGCAGAGACGAGGGTCGGATCGTCAAAAACATTCAGTACTTC.

The rearrangement links TRBV7-2 to TRBJ2-3, with 7 bases identical to TRBD2. The V segment lost 5 bases and the J segment 4 bases; nucleotides outside the gene matches: 9. This CDR3 region has 15 residues. The germline gives CDR1 SGHTA, CDR2 FQGNSA. For the CDR3, the DNA is TGTGCCAGCAGCCCCATGGCAGGGAGGGCAGATACGCAGTATTTT. Amino acids: CASSPMAGRADTQYF.